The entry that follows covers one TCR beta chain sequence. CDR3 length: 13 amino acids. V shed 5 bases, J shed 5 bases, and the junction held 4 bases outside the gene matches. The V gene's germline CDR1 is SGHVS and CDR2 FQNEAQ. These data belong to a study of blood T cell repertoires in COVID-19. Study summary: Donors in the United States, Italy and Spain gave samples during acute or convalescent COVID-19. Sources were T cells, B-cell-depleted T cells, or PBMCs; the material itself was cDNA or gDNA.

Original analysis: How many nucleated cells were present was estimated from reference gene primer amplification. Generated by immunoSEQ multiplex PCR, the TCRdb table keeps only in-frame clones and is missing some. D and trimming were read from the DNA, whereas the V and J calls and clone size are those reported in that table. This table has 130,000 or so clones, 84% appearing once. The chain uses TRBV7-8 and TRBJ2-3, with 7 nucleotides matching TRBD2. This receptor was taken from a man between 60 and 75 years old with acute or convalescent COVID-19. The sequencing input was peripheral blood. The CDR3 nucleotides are TGTGCCAGCAGCCGGGACTATCTAGATACGCAGTATTTT. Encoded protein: CASSRDYLDTQYF.